These 10 T cell receptor beta chains came from one sample sequenced in a study of cytomegalovirus exposure and HLA in healthy donors (dated 2017 in TCRdb). The receptor library was made with the immunoSEQ multiplex PCR assay. For the multiplex PCR, a mixture combining 60 forward primers for TCR Vbeta segments and 13 reverse primers for TCR Jbeta segments was used. The table comes from immuneACCESS by way of TCRdb, which keeps in-frame sequences with V and J called. Part of the clones is missing from these tables; in studies checked, under half for an unresolved V gene and the rest for unknown reasons. The sample records 55,000 to 70,000 clones, 70% of which are singletons. Of the sample, just under 20% falls within the top ten clones. Sequences were obtained from PBMCs. These receptors all stem from a woman aged 60-75 years in good health and CMV-seropositive.

The chain recombines TRBV9 with TRBJ1-2; D is unclear. The CDR3 covers 14 residues. V gave up 3 bases and J gave up 12 bases, with 21 bases separating them. The V gene's germline CDR1 is SGDLS and CDR2 YYNGEE. The CDR3 spells CASSGLQAASINTF. The CDR3, as DNA: TGTGCCAGCAGCGGCCTCCAGGCGGCTAGCATCAACACCTTC. The variable domain in full, with the rest retrieved from reference TRBV9 and TRBJ1-2, is DSGVTQTPKHLITATGQRVTLRCSPRSGDLSVYWYQQSLDQGLQFLIQYYNGEERAKGNILERFSAQQFPDLHSELNLSSLELGDSALYFCASSGLQAASINTFGSGTRLTVV.

Only a few counts were recorded for this clone. The rearrangement uses TRBV5-4 and TRBJ2-5; the match to TRBD1 covers 9 bases. Per germline, CDR1 SGHNT and CDR2 YYREEE (reference sequence). Unmatched junction bases numbered 1, after V lost 2 bases and J lost 5 bases. The CDR3 runs to 13 residues. The CDR3 here is CASSFGQGETQYF. The CDR3 bases are TGTGCCAGCAGCTTCGGACAGGGGGAGACCCAGTACTTC.

The chain couples TRBV11-2 to TRBJ2-1; 8 nucleotides line up with TRBD2. V lost 5 bases, J lost 4 bases, and 7 bases stayed unmatched. Germline CDR1 is SGHAT and CDR2 is FQNNGV. CDR3 length equals 15 residues. CDR3 DNA sequence: TGTGCCAGCAGCCCCCCGGGAGGGGGGTACAATGAGCAGTTCTTC. Amino acid sequence: CASSPPGGGYNEQFF.

The chain uses TRBV10-3 and TRBJ2-3, with TRBD2 as a possible D gene (6 bases). The CDR3 has 16 residues. Trimming left V 2 bases short and J 4 bases short, with 16 bases between. Germline V gene lookup returns CDR1 ENHRY and CDR2 SYGVKD. CDR3 DNA sequence: TGTGCCATCAGTGAGCCCCGACTAGTTATCGCAGATACGCAGTATTTT. Translating gives CAISEPRLVIADTQYF.

The chain's CDR3 is CASTTGGETQYF. CDR3 DNA sequence: TGTGCCAGCACGACAGGGGGCGAGACCCAGTACTTC. The J gene is TRBJ2-5, the V gene TRBV27; the match to TRBD1 covers 10 bases. Unmatched junction bases numbered 1, after V lost 7 bases and J lost 5 bases. The CDR3 covers 12 residues. Germline V gene data show CDR1 as MNHEY and CDR2 as SMNVEV (reference sequence).

The chain links TRBV19 to TRBJ1-2; the D gene is possibly TRBD1 (6 bases). The length of the CDR3 is 15 residues. Germline CDR1 reads LNHDA; CDR2 reads SQIVND (reference sequence). V was cut by 7 bases and J by 2 bases, with 17 bases left in between. CDR3 nucleotide sequence: TGTGCCAGTACCGAGGACAGCGCCCCCAACTATGGCTACACCTTC. This sequence encodes CASTEDSAPNYGYTF.

V and J are TRBV7-2 and TRBJ1-2, with 9 positions matching TRBD1. Germline V CDR1 and CDR2: SGHTA, FQGNSA. The CDR3 sequence is 14 residues long. Unmatched junction bases numbered 8, after V lost 5 bases and J lost 7 bases. The CDR3: CASSLPGTGFGYTF. The CDR3 bases are TGTGCCAGCAGCCTTCCTGGGACAGGGTTTGGCTACACCTTC.

This rearrangement joins TRBV2 to TRBJ1-1, with 7 bases matching TRBD1. There are 18 residues in the CDR3. Looked up from germline, CDR1 is SNHLY and CDR2 is FYNNEI. J gave up 5 bases and V 0 bases, and 15 bases lay outside the gene matches. The CDR3 DNA follows: TGTGCCAGCAGTGAAGCTCCGGGACAGAGAAATACGGGGACTGAAGCTTTCTTT. Its translation is CASSEAPGQRNTGTEAFF.

This clone appeared once. The rearrangement links TRBV15 to TRBJ2-3; weak D call: TRBD2 (7 bases). The V end was cut by 6 bases, the J end by 4 bases, with 11 bases between. The CDR3 totals 13 residues. Germline V gene lookup returns CDR1 LNHNV and CDR2 YYDKDF (reference sequence). As DNA, the CDR3 is TGTGCCACCAGGAAGGGGGGGGCAGATACGCAGTATTTT. It translates to CATRKGGADTQYF.

The chain uses TRBV5-1 and TRBJ1-3; perhaps TRBD1 as D (6 bases). The V end was cut by 0 bases, the J end by 6 bases, with 13 bases between. The CDR3 extends over 15 amino acids. Germline V gene sequence: CDR1 SGHRS, CDR2 YFSETQ. This chain's CDR3 is CASSLAGGLKNTIYF. The CDR3 bases are TGCGCCAGCAGCTTGGCCGGGGGGCTTAAAAACACCATATATTTT.